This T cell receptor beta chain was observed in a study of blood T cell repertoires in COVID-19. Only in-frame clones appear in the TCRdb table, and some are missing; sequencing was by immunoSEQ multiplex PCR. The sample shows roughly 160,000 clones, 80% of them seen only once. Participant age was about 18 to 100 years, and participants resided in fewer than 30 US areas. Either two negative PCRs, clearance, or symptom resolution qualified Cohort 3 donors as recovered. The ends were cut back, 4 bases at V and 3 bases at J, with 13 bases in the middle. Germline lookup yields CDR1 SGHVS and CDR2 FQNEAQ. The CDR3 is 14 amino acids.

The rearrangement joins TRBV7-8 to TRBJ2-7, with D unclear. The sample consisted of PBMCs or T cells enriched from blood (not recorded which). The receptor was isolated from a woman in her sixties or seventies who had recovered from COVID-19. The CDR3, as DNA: TGTGCCAGCAGCTCCCGTTATGGGCGCTACGAGCAGTACTTC. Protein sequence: CASSSRYGRYEQYF. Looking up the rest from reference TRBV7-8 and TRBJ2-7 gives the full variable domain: GAGVSQSPRYKVAKRGQDVALRCDPISGHVSLFWYQQALGQGPEFLTYFQNEAQLDKSGLPSDRFFAERPEGSVSTLKIQRTQQEDSAVYLCASSSRYGRYEQYFGPGTRLTVT.